This TCR beta chain was observed in a study of blood T cell repertoires in COVID-19. Study background: There were acute and convalescent COVID-19 samples, and they came from the United States, Italy and Spain.

This table comes from immunoSEQ multiplex PCR, and its TCRdb copy is limited to in-frame clones, with some not included. The data contain approximately 390,000 clones, 87% of them singletons. Adults between about 18 and 95 years of age took part from under 25 US areas. Participants' reported clinical history set cohort assignment. The CDR3 covers 13 residues. Germline assignment: CDR1 SGHDN and CDR2 FVKESK. Trimming removed 3 bases from V and 15 bases from J, with 18 bases in between. This receptor was identified in a woman between 45 and 65 years old who had recovered from COVID-19. This rearrangement joins TRBV14 to TRBJ2-1, with TRBD2 as a possible D gene (6 bases). The sample was PBMCs or T cells enriched from blood (not recorded which). CDR3 region: CASSHGGLSRVFF. The DNA of the CDR3 is TGTGCCAGCAGCCACGGGGGACTTTCCCGGGTGTTCTTC.